A selection of T cell receptor beta chains follows, all from one sample in a study of blood T cell repertoires in COVID-19. TCRdb's copy holds only in-frame clones and misses some; the assay was immunoSEQ multiplex PCR. The sample holds about 170,000 clones; approximately 84% are singletons and the top ten take roughly a tenth. The source material was peripheral blood. The receptors stem from a man aged 65-85 years with active or convalescent COVID-19. Both conserved end residues are part of each CDR3. Each record gives: V gene, clone size, D gene, J gene, CDR3 DNA, CDR3 protein. The D gene is left open where the match is weak. Clone size is stated in some rows and not others, as once, few, many or a class when expanded.

TRBV2	-	-	TRBJ2-7	TGTGCCAGCAGTGTGTTCGGGGAACCCTACGAGCAGTACTTC	CASSVFGEPYEQYF
TRBV2	-	-	TRBJ2-1	TGTGCCAGCAGTGAATGGGGCGCATCCTACAATGAGCAGTTCTTC	CASSEWGASYNEQFF
TRBV29-1	-	-	TRBJ2-5	TGCAGCGCTCGCGACAGCCCCCCGGAGACCCAGTACTTC	CSARDSPPETQYF
TRBV5-1	few	TRBD1	TRBJ2-7	TGCGCCAGCAGCCCCGGGACAGGCAACCCATACGAGCAGTACTTC	CASSPGTGNPYEQYF
TRBV7-2	-	-	TRBJ1-2	TGTGCCAGCAGCTTAGGACTAGATGGCTACACCTTC	CASSLGLDGYTF
TRBV5-1	-	-	TRBJ2-3	TGCGCCAGCAGCTTCGGGGTATTGACAGATACGCAGTATTTT	CASSFGVLTDTQYF
TRBV28	-	-	TRBJ2-5	TGTGCCAGCAGTTTATATGAGAGCCTGGAGACCCAGTACTTC	CASSLYESLETQYF
TRBV5-1	once	-	TRBJ1-4	TGCGCCAGCAGCGGGGGCGCAGGGAGAATGGCTAATGAAAAACTGTTTTTT	CASSGGAGRMANEKLFF
TRBV7-9	-	TRBD1	TRBJ1-2	TGTGCCAGCACAGCGGGGGACAGGGTGAAGTATGGCTACACCTTC	CASTAGDRVKYGYTF
TRBV6-2/TRBV6-3	-	TRBD1	TRBJ1-6	TGTGCCAGCAGTTACCTGAGGGGACAGGCGACAGTTTCACCCCTCCACTTT	CASSYLRGQATVSPLHF
TRBV28	-	TRBD1	TRBJ2-7	TGTGCCAGCAGTTCCGACAGGGAGACCTACGAGCAGTACTTC	CASSSDRETYEQYF
TRBV10-3	-	TRBD2	TRBJ2-7	TGTGCCATCAAGGGGGGGACTAGCTTGGAGCAGTACTTC	CAIKGGTSLEQYF
TRBV19	-	TRBD1	TRBJ1-4	TGTGCCAGTACCTCGGACAGGGGGAGTGAAAAACTGTTTTTT	CASTSDRGSEKLFF
TRBV10-3	-	-	TRBJ1-1	TGTGCCATCAGTGATTTCGGGGGGAACACTGAAGCTTTCTTT	CAISDFGGNTEAFF
TRBV24-1	-	TRBD1	TRBJ1-2	TGTGCCACCAGTGGATCCAGGGGGCTGGATGGCTACACCTTC	CATSGSRGLDGYTF
TRBV7-9	-	-	TRBJ1-5	TGTGCCAGCAGCTTAGCGATGAGGGTTGGCAGCAATCAGCCCCAGCATTTT	CASSLAMRVGSNQPQHF
TRBV5-1	-	-	TRBJ2-2	TGCGCCAGCAGAGCTCCGGGAACCAACACCGGGGAGCTGTTTTTT	CASRAPGTNTGELFF
TRBV19	-	-	TRBJ1-2	TGTGCCAGCTCCCAGAAGATCGCTGGTGATGGCTACACCTTC	CASSQKIAGDGYTF